This TCR beta chain derives from a study of control samples from healthy donors and cancer patients. Profiling relied on immunoSEQ multiplex PCR, and the TCRdb table lists in-frame clones only, not all of them. The top ten hold under 3% of the sample, which has around 140,000 clones, about 93% seen once. The germline V gene encodes CDR1 MRHNA and CDR2 SNTAGT. This CDR3 is built from 15 residues. J was trimmed by 1 base and V by 4 bases; bases with no gene match: 0. The chain is built from TRBV6-4 and TRBJ2-3; 12 bases map to TRBD2. Sequenced sample: blood. The TCR comes from a man aged 35 to 55 in good health. The CDR3 DNA reads as TGTGCCAGCAGTGCTAGCGGGGGGGGCACAGATACGCAGTATTTT. This sequence encodes CASSASGGGTDTQYF.